The T cell receptor beta chain described here comes from a study of blood T cell repertoires in COVID-19. The CDR3 runs 16 residues. This clone has only a few counts. Repertoires were generated with immunoSEQ multiplex PCR, while TCRdb's copy carries only in-frame clones and drops some. Of about 180,000 clones in the sample, 86% were seen once. This TCR was sampled from a woman in her thirties with active or convalescent COVID-19. The chain couples TRBV21-1 to TRBJ1-1; the tabulated D call, TRBD1, remains unverified against the DNA. TRBV21-1 is a documented pseudogene. The sequenced material came from peripheral blood. The chain's CDR3 is CASSKGARGRETEAFF. The CDR3, as DNA: TGTGCCAGCAGCAAGGGGGCCAGGGGGCGAGAGACTGAAGCTTTCTTT.